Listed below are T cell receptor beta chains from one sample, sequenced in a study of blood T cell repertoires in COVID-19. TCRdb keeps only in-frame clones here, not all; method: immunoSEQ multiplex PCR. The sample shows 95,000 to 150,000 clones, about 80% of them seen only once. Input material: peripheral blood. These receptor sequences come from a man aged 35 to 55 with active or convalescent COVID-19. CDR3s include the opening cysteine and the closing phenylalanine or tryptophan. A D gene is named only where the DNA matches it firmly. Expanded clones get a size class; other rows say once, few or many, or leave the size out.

CDR3aa: CASSQSGSTDTQYF; CDR3nt: TGTGCCAGCAGCCAAAGCGGGAGCACAGATACGCAGTATTTT; abundance: NA; v_gene: TRBV7-9; d_gene: NA; j_gene: TRBJ2-3
CDR3aa: CASSPQNLRQSANTEAFF; CDR3nt: TGTGCCAGCAGCCCCCAAAACTTACGACAGTCCGCGAACACTGAAGCTTTCTTT; abundance: few; v_gene: TRBV13; d_gene: NA; j_gene: TRBJ1-1
CDR3aa: CASDKVKSEAFF; CDR3nt: TGTGCCAGCGACAAGGTTAAGTCTGAAGCTTTCTTT; abundance: NA; v_gene: TRBV2; d_gene: NA; j_gene: TRBJ1-1
CDR3aa: CASSLTGIRSGYTF; CDR3nt: TGTGCCAGCAGCTTAACGGGGATCCGTTCTGGCTACACCTTC; abundance: NA; v_gene: TRBV7-9; d_gene: NA; j_gene: TRBJ1-2
CDR3aa: CAISESGQNEKLFF; CDR3nt: TGTGCCATCAGTGAGTCGGGACAGAATGAAAAACTGTTTTTT; abundance: once; v_gene: TRBV10-3; d_gene: TRBD1; j_gene: TRBJ1-4
CDR3aa: CASSQTMDSVGSPLHF; CDR3nt: TGTGCCAGCAGTCAGACAATGGACAGCGTCGGGTCACCCCTCCACTTT; abundance: NA; v_gene: TRBV25-1; d_gene: NA; j_gene: TRBJ1-6
CDR3aa: CASSEDSGNQPQHF; CDR3nt: TGTGCCAGCAGCGAGGACTCCGGCAATCAGCCCCAGCATTTT; abundance: NA; v_gene: TRBV2; d_gene: NA; j_gene: TRBJ1-5
CDR3aa: CAWSGSWGMGLVGNQPQHF; CDR3nt: TGTGCCTGGAGTGGCTCATGGGGTATGGGACTGGTTGGCAATCAGCCCCAGCATTTT; abundance: NA; v_gene: TRBV30; d_gene: NA; j_gene: TRBJ1-5
CDR3aa: CASSLAGEQFF; CDR3nt: TGTGCCAGCAGCTTAGCTGGCGAGCAGTTCTTC; abundance: once; v_gene: TRBV7-2; d_gene: NA; j_gene: TRBJ2-1
CDR3aa: CASKPGGQVVEEYGYTF; CDR3nt: TGTGCCAGCAAACCTGGGGGCCAGGTAGTCGAGGAATATGGCTACACCTTC; abundance: NA; v_gene: TRBV28; d_gene: NA; j_gene: TRBJ1-2
CDR3aa: CASSQDGGGARNEQFF; CDR3nt: TGTGCCAGCAGCCAAGATGGCGGGGGGGCAAGGAATGAGCAGTTCTTC; abundance: NA; v_gene: TRBV4-2; d_gene: TRBD2; j_gene: TRBJ2-1
CDR3aa: CASSFTPGLNTGELFF; CDR3nt: TGTGCCAGCAGTTTTACCCCGGGACTAAACACCGGGGAGCTGTTTTTT; abundance: NA; v_gene: TRBV7-3; d_gene: TRBD2; j_gene: TRBJ2-2
CDR3aa: CASSLASPYEQYF; CDR3nt: TGCGCCAGCAGCTTGGCCAGTCCCTACGAGCAGTACTTC; abundance: NA; v_gene: TRBV5-1; d_gene: NA; j_gene: TRBJ2-7
CDR3aa: CATSDRPVGGYEQYF; CDR3nt: TGTGCCACCAGTGACCGCCCGGTCGGGGGGTACGAGCAGTACTTC; abundance: once; v_gene: TRBV24-1; d_gene: TRBD2; j_gene: TRBJ2-7
CDR3aa: CSVDRGRAGDEQFF; CDR3nt: TGCAGCGTTGATCGTGGGAGGGCCGGCGATGAGCAGTTCTTC; abundance: NA; v_gene: TRBV29-1; d_gene: TRBD2; j_gene: TRBJ2-1
CDR3aa: CASSRGTSGVETQYF; CDR3nt: TGTGCCAGCAGCCGCGGGACTAGCGGGGTAGAGACCCAGTACTTC; abundance: NA; v_gene: TRBV27; d_gene: TRBD2; j_gene: TRBJ2-5
CDR3aa: CASSPQGGTNTGELFF; CDR3nt: TGTGCCAGCAGTCCCCAGGGCGGAACGAACACCGGGGAGCTGTTTTTT; abundance: many; v_gene: TRBV4-2; d_gene: NA; j_gene: TRBJ2-2
CDR3aa: CATSDRGGANVLTF; CDR3nt: TGTGCCACCAGTGACAGGGGTGGGGCCAACGTCCTGACTTTC; abundance: few; v_gene: TRBV24-1; d_gene: NA; j_gene: TRBJ2-6
CDR3aa: CASSFGTGGEQYF; CDR3nt: TGTGCCAGCAGCTTCGGGACTGGAGGGGAGCAGTACTTC; abundance: NA; v_gene: TRBV7-3; d_gene: NA; j_gene: TRBJ2-7
CDR3aa: CASSEFVADTQYF; CDR3nt: TGTGCCAGCAGTGAATTCGTAGCAGATACGCAGTATTTT; abundance: NA; v_gene: TRBV2; d_gene: NA; j_gene: TRBJ2-3
CDR3aa: CAAGVLNQPQHF; CDR3nt: TGTGCCGCCGGGGTGCTCAATCAGCCCCAGCATTTT; abundance: NA; v_gene: TRBV6-5; d_gene: NA; j_gene: TRBJ1-5
CDR3aa: CASSYSGQNQPQHF; CDR3nt: TGTGCCAGCAGTTACTCGGGACAGAATCAGCCCCAGCATTTT; abundance: NA; v_gene: TRBV27; d_gene: TRBD1; j_gene: TRBJ1-5
CDR3aa: CASWGQGTHGYTF; CDR3nt: TGTGCCAGCTGGGGACAGGGGACCCATGGCTACACCTTC; abundance: NA; v_gene: TRBV6-5; d_gene: TRBD1; j_gene: TRBJ1-2
CDR3aa: CATSAGTGTYGYTF; CDR3nt: TGTGCCACCAGTGCCGGGACAGGGACCTATGGCTACACCTTC; abundance: NA; v_gene: TRBV24-1; d_gene: TRBD1; j_gene: TRBJ1-2
CDR3aa: CASSGIYAGTEAFF; CDR3nt: TGTGCCAGCAGCGGGATCTATGCGGGCACTGAAGCTTTCTTT; abundance: NA; v_gene: TRBV11-1; d_gene: NA; j_gene: TRBJ1-1
CDR3aa: CASSLGLGPGGYTF; CDR3nt: TGTGCCAGCAGCTTAGGATTGGGGCCAGGCGGCTACACCTTC; abundance: NA; v_gene: TRBV7-2; d_gene: NA; j_gene: TRBJ1-2
CDR3aa: CASSQDLTLLEGRGYGYTF; CDR3nt: TGCGCCAGCAGCCAAGATTTAACGTTGTTGGAGGGGAGAGGCTATGGCTACACCTTC; abundance: NA; v_gene: TRBV4-3; d_gene: NA; j_gene: TRBJ1-2
CDR3aa: CATRKGDSPLHF; CDR3nt: TGTGCCACCAGGAAGGGGGATTCACCCCTCCACTTT; abundance: NA; v_gene: TRBV15; d_gene: NA; j_gene: TRBJ1-6
CDR3aa: CASSSRLTGTVNEKLFF; CDR3nt: TGTGCCAGCAGTTCAAGACTTACCGGGACAGTTAATGAAAAACTGTTTTTT; abundance: NA; v_gene: TRBV28; d_gene: TRBD1; j_gene: TRBJ1-4
CDR3aa: CASSLEGQVTDTQYF; CDR3nt: TGTGCCAGCAGCTTGGAGGGACAGGTCACAGATACGCAGTATTTT; abundance: NA; v_gene: TRBV5-4; d_gene: TRBD1; j_gene: TRBJ2-3
CDR3aa: CASSPSDQETQYF; CDR3nt: TGTGCCAGCAGCCCCAGCGACCAAGAGACCCAGTACTTC; abundance: NA; v_gene: TRBV4-2; d_gene: NA; j_gene: TRBJ2-5
CDR3aa: CASSSNWNSETQYF; CDR3nt: TGTGCCAGCAGTTCCAATTGGAATAGCGAGACCCAGTACTTC; abundance: few; v_gene: TRBV5-6; d_gene: NA; j_gene: TRBJ2-5
CDR3aa: CASSTGTMMFGYTF; CDR3nt: TGTGCCAGCAGCACCGGGACTATGATGTTTGGCTACACCTTC; abundance: NA; v_gene: TRBV28; d_gene: NA; j_gene: TRBJ1-2
CDR3aa: CASSRGGAYNSPLHF; CDR3nt: TGTGCCAGCAGTCGAGGGGGCGCCTATAATTCACCCCTCCACTTT; abundance: NA; v_gene: TRBV5-6; d_gene: TRBD1; j_gene: TRBJ1-6
CDR3aa: CASRIGQGRGHEQYF; CDR3nt: TGTGCCAGTAGAATAGGACAGGGTAGAGGCCACGAGCAGTACTTC; abundance: NA; v_gene: TRBV19; d_gene: TRBD1; j_gene: TRBJ2-7
CDR3aa: CASSLERGTYEQYF; CDR3nt: TGTGCCAGCAGCTTGGAGAGGGGGACCTACGAGCAGTACTTC; abundance: NA; v_gene: TRBV5-5; d_gene: NA; j_gene: TRBJ2-7
CDR3aa: CASSVSGTLNTEAFF; CDR3nt: TGTGCCAGCAGCGTTTCCGGGACACTGAACACTGAAGCTTTCTTT; abundance: NA; v_gene: TRBV9; d_gene: NA; j_gene: TRBJ1-1
CDR3aa: CASSPLQGAKTEAFF; CDR3nt: TGTGCCAGCTCACCCCTACAGGGGGCAAAGACTGAAGCTTTCTTT; abundance: few; v_gene: TRBV18; d_gene: TRBD1; j_gene: TRBJ1-1
CDR3aa: CASSRRDGAGGEETQYF; CDR3nt: TGCGCCAGCAGCCGGCGGGACGGAGCGGGAGGGGAAGAGACCCAGTACTTC; abundance: NA; v_gene: TRBV4-1; d_gene: TRBD2; j_gene: TRBJ2-5
CDR3aa: CASSLVSAGGKETQYF; CDR3nt: TGCGCCAGCAGCTTGGTAAGCGCCGGGGGAAAAGAGACCCAGTACTTC; abundance: NA; v_gene: TRBV5-1; d_gene: NA; j_gene: TRBJ2-5
CDR3aa: CASSPRRAGVSYNEQFF; CDR3nt: TGTGCCAGCAGCCCCCGGAGGGCGGGGGTCTCCTACAATGAGCAGTTCTTC; abundance: NA; v_gene: TRBV11-3; d_gene: TRBD2; j_gene: TRBJ2-1
CDR3aa: CASSLGVRGDEQYF; CDR3nt: TGCGCCAGCAGCCTGGGTGTAAGAGGCGACGAGCAGTACTTC; abundance: NA; v_gene: TRBV4-1; d_gene: NA; j_gene: TRBJ2-7
CDR3aa: CASSVGGRDHEQYF; CDR3nt: TGTGCCAGCAGCGTAGGCGGGCGAGACCACGAGCAGTACTTC; abundance: NA; v_gene: TRBV9; d_gene: NA; j_gene: TRBJ2-7
CDR3aa: CASSPFTGELFF; CDR3nt: TGTGCCAGCAGCCCCTTCACCGGGGAGCTGTTTTTT; abundance: few; v_gene: TRBV7-7; d_gene: NA; j_gene: TRBJ2-2
CDR3aa: CASSMRGTGANFNEQFF; CDR3nt: TGTGCCAGTAGTATGAGGGGGACAGGGGCAAACTTCAATGAGCAGTTCTTC; abundance: NA; v_gene: TRBV19; d_gene: TRBD1; j_gene: TRBJ2-1